This T cell receptor (beta chain) was captured by sequencing in a study of blood T cell repertoires in COVID-19. CDR3 length: 15 amino acids. CDR1 and CDR2 from the germline V gene are SGHVS and FQNEAQ. V gave up 2 bases and J gave up 4 bases, with 14 bases separating them. Generated by immunoSEQ multiplex PCR, the TCRdb table keeps only in-frame clones and is missing some. The sample comprises some 170,000 clones, approximately 86% of which are singletons, and about 1.4% rests with the top ten. The receptor comes from a woman aged 45-65 years with acute or convalescent COVID-19. The J gene is TRBJ1-1, the V gene TRBV7-8; D possibly corresponds to TRBD1 (5 bases). Sequencing was carried out using peripheral blood. For the CDR3, the DNA is TGTGCCAGCAGCTTAAGAGGTGAAGGGGTCACTGAAGCTTTCTTT. Amino acids: CASSLRGEGVTEAFF. Looking up the rest from reference TRBV7-8 and TRBJ1-1 gives the full variable domain: GAGVSQSPRYKVAKRGQDVALRCDPISGHVSLFWYQQALGQGPEFLTYFQNEAQLDKSGLPSDRFFAERPEGSVSTLKIQRTQQEDSAVYLCASSLRGEGVTEAFFGQGTRLTVV.